Included here is one TCR beta chain sequence, with context. What it binds is not known. The data were obtained in a study of cytomegalovirus exposure and HLA in healthy donors. PCR involved 60 Vbeta and 13 Jbeta primers. Sequenced by immunoSEQ multiplex PCR; TCRdb stores in-frame clones only, minus some. Of about 150,000 clones listed, about three quarters are singletons. Germline loops: CDR1 ENHRY, CDR2 SYGVKD. This CDR3 spans 15 amino acids. Losses at the gene ends were 7 bases for V and 2 bases for J; bases not matched to a gene: 8. Study-wide findings and caveats: In a later analysis, HLA-associated beta chains showed higher expansion and lower generation probabilities than comparable chains.

This chain links TRBV10-3 with TRBJ1-3, with 7 bases lining up with TRBD1. Sequenced sample: PBMCs. The receptor was isolated from a man in his thirties or forties in good health and CMV-seropositive. The CDR3 sequence: CAITPSQGAGNTIYF. In nucleotides, the CDR3 is TGTGCCATCACCCCTAGCCAGGGGGCTGGAAACACCATATATTTT.